This T cell receptor beta chain was sequenced in a study of T cell changes during pregnancy in multiple sclerosis. Method: immunoSEQ multiplex PCR; TCRdb's copy keeps in-frame clones and lacks some. Among roughly 79,000 clones listed, about 93% were seen once. J was trimmed by 0 bases and V by 2 bases; bases with no gene match: 5. Germline V gives CDR1 SGHRS, CDR2 YFSETQ. The CDR3 has 16 residues. The sequencing used peripheral blood, collected in the second trimester of pregnancy. The receptor comes from a female donor in good health, enrolled as a control in a pregnancy study. The genes are TRBV5-1 and TRBJ2-1; 7 nucleotides agree with TRBD1. Here the CDR3 reads CASSLDRASSYNEQFF. CDR3 nucleotide sequence: TGCGCCAGCAGCTTAGACAGGGCCAGCTCCTACAATGAGCAGTTCTTC.